Each of the 22 T cell receptor beta chains below was sequenced from the same sample in a study of CD8 T cells in Susac syndrome (dated by TCRdb to the late 2010s). The library was prepared using the immunoSEQ multiplex PCR assay. RNA was extracted using the RNeasy kit, and about 0.45 to 1 ug of the RNA was reverse transcribed with random hexamers. TCRdb reprocessing: public reads trimmed at Q25 with fastp, clones called with MiXCR, in-frame beta chains kept. Each entry merges the rows of one CDR3 protein and shows their most common DNA and genes. For this sample the table gives tens of thousands of distinct CDR3 sequences, of which approximately 94% were detected only once. The ten largest clones add up to about 0.5% of the sample. The sequenced material came from CD8+ T cells from PBMCs. The receptors here all came from a human donor with Susac syndrome.

V and J are TRBV6-2 or TRBV6-3 and TRBJ2-7; the D is unclear. Germline V CDR1 and CDR2: MNHEY, SVGEGT. Trimming left V 2 bases short and J 0 bases short, with 5 bases between. CDR3 length: 13 residues. The CDR3 DNA reads as TGTGCCAGCAGTTACGGCACCTCCTACGAGCAGTACTTC. The encoded protein is CASSYGTSYEQYF.

The rearrangement links TRBV12-3 or TRBV12-4 to TRBJ2-3, with D perhaps TRBD2 (5 bases). The CDR3 contains 15 residues. Trimming pared 4 bases from V and 5 bases from J, leaving 16 bases between. CDR3 protein: CASSSLAGRLDTQYF. In DNA form, the CDR3 reads TGTGCCAGCAGTTCACTCGCGGGCAGATTAGATACGCAGTATTTT.

The V gene is TRBV5-1, the J gene TRBJ2-5; 9 bases agree with TRBD1. V lost 4 bases to trimming and J lost 4 bases; unmatched junction nucleotides: 14. The CDR3 spans 17 residues. Germline lookup yields CDR1 SGHRS and CDR2 YFSETQ. The chain's CDR3 is CASSEWSGQGSRETQYF. The CDR3 DNA sequence: TGCGCCAGCAGCGAATGGAGTGGACAGGGGAGTAGAGAGACCCAGTACTTC. The variable domain in full, completed from reference TRBV5-1 and TRBJ2-5, reads KAGVTQTPRYLIKTRGQQVTLSCSPISGHRSVSWYQQTPGQGLQFLFEYFSETQRNKGNFPGRFSGRQFSNSRSEMNVSTLELGDSALYLCASSEWSGQGSRETQYFGPGTRLLVL.

This clonotype appeared a single time. The V and J genes are TRBV27 and TRBJ1-1, with 7 positions matching TRBD1. Germline V lookup: CDR1 MNHEY, CDR2 SMNVEV (reference sequence). The junction had 4 bases not matched to a gene; V was cut back by 5 bases and J by 1 base. The CDR3 has 14 amino acids. Written as DNA, the CDR3 is TGTGCCAGCAGTATACAGGGGAGGAACACTGAAGCTTTCTTT. This codes for CASSIQGRNTEAFF.

The rearrangement joins TRBV30 to TRBJ2-3; D is ambiguous. The CDR3 runs to 14 residues. Looked up from germline, CDR1 is GTSNPN and CDR2 is SVGIG (reference sequence). The ends were cut back, 2 bases at V and 2 bases at J, with 11 bases in the middle. The CDR3: CAWSWVATTDTQYF. The DNA for the CDR3 is TGTGCCTGGAGTTGGGTAGCTACCACAGATACGCAGTATTTT.

This rearrangement joins TRBV14 to TRBJ1-2, with 7 bases lining up with TRBD1. Germline lookup yields CDR1 SGHDN and CDR2 FVKESK. The length of the CDR3 is 15 residues. V lost 6 bases to trimming and J lost 2 bases; unmatched junction nucleotides: 9. CDR3 sequence: CASSPTGEGNYGYTF. The CDR3 nucleotides read TGTGCCAGCAGTCCTACAGGGGAGGGCAACTATGGCTACACCTTC.

The chain uses TRBV20-1 and TRBJ2-3; D is unresolved. CDR3 length equals 14 residues. Trimming pared 5 bases from V and 2 bases from J, leaving 14 bases between. Germline CDR1 reads DFQATT; CDR2 reads SNEGSKA (reference sequence). The CDR3 DNA reads as TGCAGTGCTGCAAGAGTTGGGTACACAGATACGCAGTATTTT. It yields the protein CSAARVGYTDTQYF.

The chain recombines TRBV25-1 with TRBJ2-3, with D tentatively TRBD1 (5 bases). CDR3 length equals 19 residues. Per germline, CDR1 MGHDK and CDR2 SYGVNS. The germline V and J ends were trimmed by 0 bases and 3 bases, with 22 bases remaining between them. The CDR3 reads CASSEYRQGRVLATDTQYF. The CDR3 region has the DNA TGTGCCAGCAGTGAATATAGGCAGGGTAGGGTGTTGGCAACAGATACGCAGTATTTT. The full variable domain, completed using reference TRBV25-1 and TRBJ2-3, is EADIYQTPRYLVIGTGKKITLECSQTMGHDKMYWYQQDPGMELHLIHYSYGVNSTEKGDLSSESTVSRIRTEHFPLTLESARPSHTSQYLCASSEYRQGRVLATDTQYFGPGTRLTVL.

This chain joins TRBV7-9 and TRBJ1-2; 8 positions agree with TRBD1. The germline V gene encodes CDR1 SEHNR and CDR2 FQNEAQ (reference sequence). V lost 5 bases to trimming and J lost 8 bases; unmatched junction nucleotides: 13. The CDR3 length is 15 residues. The CDR3: CASSIQGGQHGGYTF. In DNA form, the CDR3 reads TGTGCCAGCAGCATACAGGGGGGACAGCATGGGGGCTACACCTTC.

The rearrangement links TRBV3-1 to TRBJ2-5; D is unresolved. The CDR3 is 16 residues long. Trimming pared 4 bases from V and 0 bases from J, leaving 15 bases between. From germline, CDR1 is LGHDT and CDR2 YNNKEL (reference sequence). The DNA for the CDR3 is TGTGCCAGCAGCCGTAAGGCCGGCTCTTACCAAGAGACCCAGTACTTC. Its translation: CASSRKAGSYQETQYF.

V and J are TRBV2 and TRBJ1-2, with D hard to call. The CDR3 consists of 13 residues. CDR1 is SNHLY and CDR2 is FYNNEI in the germline V gene. With 4 bases removed from V and 2 bases from J, the gap between germline ends came to 8 bases. The CDR3, as DNA: TGTGCCAGCAGTGGGCGCAGAAACTATGGCTACACCTTC. It translates to CASSGRRNYGYTF.

This chain connects TRBV6-5 to TRBJ1-5, with D perhaps matching TRBD1 (6 bases). The CDR3 is made up of 12 amino acids. Trimming removed 8 bases from V and 3 bases from J, with 8 bases in between. CDR1 is MNHEY, CDR2 SVGAGI, per germline. CDR3 sequence: CASGQSNQPQHF. The CDR3 bases are TGTGCCAGCGGACAGTCCAATCAGCCCCAGCATTTT.

The rearrangement joins TRBV30 to TRBJ2-7; perhaps TRBD2 as D (5 bases). This CDR3 comprises 13 residues. The germline V gene encodes CDR1 GTSNPN and CDR2 SVGIG (reference sequence). V lost 4 bases to trimming and J lost 2 bases, with 12 bases between them. CDR3 nucleotide sequence: TGTGCCTGGAACCCGGGGTCCCCCTACGAGCAGTACTTC. This encodes CAWNPGSPYEQYF.

The chain carries TRBV7-9 and TRBJ2-1; maybe TRBD1 (5 bases). The CDR3 has 14 amino acids. Germline V CDR1 and CDR2: SEHNR, FQNEAQ (reference sequence). V dropped 3 bases and J dropped 2 bases, with 8 bases sitting between them. The CDR3 coding sequence is TGTGCCAGCAGCTTCCCGGACACCTACAATGAGCAGTTCTTC. This sequence encodes CASSFPDTYNEQFF. Full variable domain (remainder filled in from reference TRBV7-9 and TRBJ2-1): DTGVSQNPRHKITKRGQNVTFRCDPISEHNRLYWYRQTLGQGPEFLTYFQNEAQLEKSRLLSDRFSAERPKGSFSTLEIQRTEQGDSAMYLCASSFPDTYNEQFFGPGTRLTVL.

This sequence joins TRBV28 and TRBJ2-7; D perhaps matches TRBD1 (6 bases). The CDR3 is made up of 13 amino acids. CDR1 is MDHEN and CDR2 is SYDVKM in the germline V gene. Trimming pared 5 bases from V and 3 bases from J, leaving 11 bases between. CDR3 sequence: CASSPAGVYEQYF. The CDR3, as DNA: TGTGCCAGCAGTCCGGCAGGGGTCTACGAGCAGTACTTC.

In regard to this clonotype: The junction shows a germline mismatch at one end, possibly a read error. This chain connects TRBV7-9 to TRBJ1-6; no definite D call. The CDR3 is made up of 14 amino acids. Germline CDR1 SEHNR, CDR2 FQNEAQ (reference sequence). CDR3 sequence reads: CASKGGAGHSPLHF. For the CDR3, the DNA is TGTGCCAGCAAGGGAGGAGCGGGTCATTCACCCCTCCATTTT.

This chain links TRBV6-2 or TRBV6-3 with TRBJ1-2, with 8 bases lining up with TRBD1. The trim removed 0 bases at V and 6 bases at J, leaving 3 bases unmatched. From germline, CDR1 is MNHEY and CDR2 SVGEGT. CDR3 length: 14 amino acids. The chain's CDR3 is CASSYSGQGDGYTF. Here the CDR3 DNA reads TGTGCCAGCAGTTACTCCGGACAGGGAGATGGCTACACCTTC.

This clonotype was seen only once. This rearrangement joins TRBV7-2 to TRBJ1-2; perhaps TRBD1 as D (6 bases). Germline V gene data show CDR1 as SGHTA and CDR2 as FQGNSA. V lost 5 bases and J 6 bases, leaving 10 bases between the germline ends. CDR3 length equals 12 residues. The CDR3 sequence: CASSDRSHGYTF. The CDR3 DNA is TGTGCCAGCAGCGACAGGTCCCATGGCTACACCTTC.

The chain couples TRBV12-3 or TRBV12-4 to TRBJ2-5, with a possible D match to TRBD2 (6 bases). V shed 0 bases and J shed 7 bases, with 9 bases lying between them. The CDR3 is made up of 13 amino acids. The CDR3 bases are TGTGCCAGCAGTTTAGCCGCCGGGGGGACCCAGTACTTC. It encodes CASSLAAGGTQYF.

This chain links TRBV9 with TRBJ2-2; 11 bases are a match to TRBD1. CDR1 is SGDLS and CDR2 is YYNGEE in the germline V gene. This CDR3 has 16 residues. The V segment lost 1 base and the J segment 5 bases; nucleotides outside the gene matches: 4. The CDR3, as DNA: TGTGCCAGCAGCGTACGGACAGGGGGCCAGACCGGGGAGCTGTTTTTT. Amino acids: CASSVRTGGQTGELFF.

CDR3 in amino acids: CSDLGGQETQYF. CDR3 DNA: TGCAGTGACCTAGGTGGCCAAGAGACCCAGTACTTC. The chain has TRBV20-1 and TRBJ2-5; D unresolved. The CDR3 runs 12 residues. Germline assignment: CDR1 DFQATT and CDR2 SNEGSKA (reference sequence). V lost 7 bases to trimming and J lost 1 base, with 10 bases between them.

The chain links TRBV6-6 to TRBJ1-5; 7 nucleotides match TRBD1. CDR3 length: 14 residues. The germline gives CDR1 MNHNY, CDR2 SVGAGI (reference sequence). J was trimmed by 0 bases and V by 11 bases; bases with no gene match: 7. The CDR3 reads CAAWTGYSNQPQHF. In DNA form, the CDR3 reads TGTGCCGCCTGGACAGGCTATAGCAATCAGCCCCAGCATTTT.